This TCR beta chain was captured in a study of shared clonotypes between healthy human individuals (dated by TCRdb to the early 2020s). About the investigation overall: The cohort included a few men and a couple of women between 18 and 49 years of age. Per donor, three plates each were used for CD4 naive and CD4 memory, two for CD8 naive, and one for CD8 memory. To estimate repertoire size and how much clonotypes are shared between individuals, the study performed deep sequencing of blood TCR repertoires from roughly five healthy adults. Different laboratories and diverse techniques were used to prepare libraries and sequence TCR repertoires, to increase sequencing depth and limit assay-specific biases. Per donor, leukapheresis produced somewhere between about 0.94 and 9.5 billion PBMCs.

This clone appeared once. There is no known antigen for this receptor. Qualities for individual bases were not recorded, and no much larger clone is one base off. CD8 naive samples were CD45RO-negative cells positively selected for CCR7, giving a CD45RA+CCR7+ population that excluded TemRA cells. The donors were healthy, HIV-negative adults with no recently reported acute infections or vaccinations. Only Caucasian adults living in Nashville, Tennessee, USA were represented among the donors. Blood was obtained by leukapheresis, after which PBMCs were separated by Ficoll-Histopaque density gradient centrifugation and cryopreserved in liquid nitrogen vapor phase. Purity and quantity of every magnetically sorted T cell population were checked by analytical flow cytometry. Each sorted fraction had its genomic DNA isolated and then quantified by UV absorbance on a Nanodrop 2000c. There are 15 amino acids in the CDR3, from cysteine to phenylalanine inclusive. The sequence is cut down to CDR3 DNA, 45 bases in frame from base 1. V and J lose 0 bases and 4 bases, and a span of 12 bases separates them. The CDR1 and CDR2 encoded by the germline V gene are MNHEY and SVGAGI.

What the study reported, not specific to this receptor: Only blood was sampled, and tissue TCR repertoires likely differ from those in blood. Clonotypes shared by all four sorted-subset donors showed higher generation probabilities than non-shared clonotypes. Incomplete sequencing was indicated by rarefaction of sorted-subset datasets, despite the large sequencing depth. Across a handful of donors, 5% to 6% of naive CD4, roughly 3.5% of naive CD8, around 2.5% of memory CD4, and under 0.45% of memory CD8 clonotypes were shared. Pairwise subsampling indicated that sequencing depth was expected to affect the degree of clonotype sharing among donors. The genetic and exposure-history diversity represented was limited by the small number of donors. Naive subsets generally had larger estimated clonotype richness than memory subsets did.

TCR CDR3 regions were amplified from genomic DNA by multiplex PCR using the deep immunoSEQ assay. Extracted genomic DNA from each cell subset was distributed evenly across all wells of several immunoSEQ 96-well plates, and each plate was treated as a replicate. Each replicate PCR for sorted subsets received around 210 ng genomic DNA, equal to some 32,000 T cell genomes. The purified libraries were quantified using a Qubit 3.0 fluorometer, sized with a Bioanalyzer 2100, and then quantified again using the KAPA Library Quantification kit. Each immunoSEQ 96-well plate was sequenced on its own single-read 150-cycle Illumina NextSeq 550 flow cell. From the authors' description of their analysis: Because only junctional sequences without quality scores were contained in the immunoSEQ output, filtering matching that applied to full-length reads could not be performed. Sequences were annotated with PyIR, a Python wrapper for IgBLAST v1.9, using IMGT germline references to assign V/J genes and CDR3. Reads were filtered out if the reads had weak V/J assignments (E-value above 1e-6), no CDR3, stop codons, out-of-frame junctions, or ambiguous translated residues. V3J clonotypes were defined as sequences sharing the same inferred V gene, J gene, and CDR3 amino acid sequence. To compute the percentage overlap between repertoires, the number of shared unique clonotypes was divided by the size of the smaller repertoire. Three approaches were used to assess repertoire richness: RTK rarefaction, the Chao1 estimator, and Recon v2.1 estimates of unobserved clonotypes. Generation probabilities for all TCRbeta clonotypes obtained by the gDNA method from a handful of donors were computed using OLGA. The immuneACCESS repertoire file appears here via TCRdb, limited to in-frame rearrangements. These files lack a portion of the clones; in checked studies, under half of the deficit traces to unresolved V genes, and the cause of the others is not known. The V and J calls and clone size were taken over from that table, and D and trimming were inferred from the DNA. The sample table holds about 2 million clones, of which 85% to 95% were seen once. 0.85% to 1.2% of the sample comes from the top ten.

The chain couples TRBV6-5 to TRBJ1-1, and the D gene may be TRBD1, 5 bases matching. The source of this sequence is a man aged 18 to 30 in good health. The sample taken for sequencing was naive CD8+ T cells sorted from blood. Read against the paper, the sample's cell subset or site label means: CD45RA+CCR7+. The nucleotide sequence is TGTGCCAGCAGTTACTCGGGGGAAGCGGTCACTGAAGCTTTCTTT. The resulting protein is CASSYSGEAVTEAFF.